This passage covers 31 T cell receptor beta chains from one sample sequenced in a study of molecular identifiers for immune sequencing clone quantification. One entry per CDR3 protein, called by TCRdb with MiXCR from the PCR reads. The table shows around 460,000 distinct CDR3 sequences, with around 23% occurring only once. The sample comprised naive CD8+ T cells from blood, with Jurkat cell RNA spiked in. Indicated subset: FACS-sorted CD8+CD4-CCR7+CD45RA+ naive T cells. The receptor set was obtained from a human donor in good health. Some libraries in this study had Jurkat cell RNA spiked in.

This clonotype showed up just a few times. The rearrangement joins TRBV28 to TRBJ2-2; 7 bases are a match to TRBD2. The germline V gene encodes CDR1 MDHEN and CDR2 SYDVKM. CDR3 length: 17 amino acids. The trim removed 3 bases at V and 0 bases at J, leaving 7 bases unmatched. The CDR3 is CASSLGGVFANTGELFF. In DNA, the CDR3 is TGTGCCAGCAGTTTGGGGGGGGTTTTCGCGAACACCGGGGAGCTGTTTTTT.

This clonotype was observed a few times. The V gene is TRBV6-2 or TRBV6-3, the J gene TRBJ2-7, with D possibly being TRBD2 (5 bases). Trimming left V 3 bases short and J 3 bases short, with 12 bases between. From germline, CDR1 is MNHEY and CDR2 SVGEGT. CDR3 length: 14 amino acids. The CDR3 region is CASSYPSQNYEQYF. The CDR3 DNA reads as TGTGCCAGCAGTTATCCTAGCCAGAACTACGAGCAGTACTTC.

This clonotype was counted ten times or more. The chain uses TRBV7-9 and TRBJ2-5; 7 positions match TRBD1. CDR1 is SEHNR, CDR2 FQNEAQ, per germline (reference sequence). V shed 7 bases, J shed 3 bases, and the junction held 11 bases outside the gene matches. There are 15 residues in the CDR3. For the CDR3, the DNA is TGTGCCAGCAACAACACGGGACAGTCTAAAGAGACCCAGTACTTC. Its translation is CASNNTGQSKETQYF.

Details on this clonotype: Given a much more abundant clone one base away, this may be a read error. CDR3 in DNA: TGTGCCAGCAGTTACGGTCAGGGGCTCAGAGAGCCCCAGTACTTC. Its translation is CASSYGQGLREPQYF. The chain uses TRBV6-5 and TRBJ2-5; D possibly corresponds to TRBD1 (6 bases). The germline gives CDR1 MNHEY, CDR2 SVGAGI. The length of the CDR3 is 15 residues.

In the case of this clonotype: This may be a read error: a much more frequent sequence differs by one nucleotide. CDR3 region: CASSLPITDTQYF. DNA of the CDR3: TGTGCCAGCAGTTTACCCATAACAGATACGCAGTATTTT. The chain joins TRBV27 to TRBJ2-3; D not certain. Trimming stripped 2 bases from V and 3 bases from J, with 6 bases between. The CDR3 is 13 amino acids. Germline assignment: CDR1 MNHEY and CDR2 SMNVEV (reference sequence).

This clonotype was observed a few times. This chain joins TRBV4-2 and TRBJ1-1, with D possibly matching TRBD1 (5 bases). The V gene's germline CDR1 is LGHNA and CDR2 YNFKEQ. CDR3 length equals 17 residues. Trimming shortened V by 0 bases and J by 1 base, and 15 bases separated the two germline ends. The CDR3 DNA follows: TGTGCCAGCAGCCAAGATCTTATGGGCCAGGGGAACACTGAAGCTTTCTTT. It is translated as CASSQDLMGQGNTEAFF.

There are a few counts of this clonotype. CDR3 region: CSARGTGLYGYTF. The CDR3, as DNA: TGCAGTGCTAGAGGGACGGGTCTTTATGGCTACACCTTC. V gene TRBV20-1 combines with J gene TRBJ1-2; D gene uncertain. Germline V CDR1 and CDR2: DFQATT, SNEGSKA (reference sequence). Trimming took off 1 base at V and 5 bases at J, with 11 bases between the two ends. This CDR3 region has 13 residues.

The rearrangement uses TRBV20-1 and TRBJ1-1; 8 positions match TRBD1. The CDR3 spans 13 residues. The germline CDR1 and CDR2 sequences are DFQATT and SNEGSKA (reference sequence). V trimming: 1 base; J trimming: 6 bases; junction bases outside the gene matches: 4. CDR3 in DNA: TGCAGTGCTAGAGCAGGACAGGGACCTGAAGCTTTCTTT. Translation gives CSARAGQGPEAFF.

This clonotype occurred many times. This chain joins TRBV30 and TRBJ2-3, with D perhaps matching TRBD2 (6 bases). The CDR3 has 13 residues. CDR1 is GTSNPN, CDR2 SVGIG, per germline (reference sequence). Trimming took off 1 base at V and 8 bases at J, with 13 bases between the two ends. The CDR3 is CAWSALAVATQYF. As DNA, the CDR3 is TGTGCCTGGAGTGCACTAGCCGTAGCTACGCAGTATTTT.

The J gene is TRBJ2-4, the V gene TRBV28, with a possible D match to TRBD2 (5 bases). The CDR3 is made up of 14 amino acids. V gave up 5 bases and J gave up 10 bases, with 18 bases separating them. Germline assignment: CDR1 MDHEN and CDR2 SYDVKM. DNA for the CDR3: TGTGCCAGCAGTCCGACGGGATCTAATGGGATTCAGTACTTC. It translates to CASSPTGSNGIQYF.

The chain links TRBV14 to TRBJ2-7; D is possibly TRBD1 (5 bases). The CDR3 has 14 residues. CDR1 and CDR2 (germline): SGHDN, FVKESK. The germline V and J ends were trimmed by 2 bases and 6 bases, with 14 bases remaining between them. The CDR3 sequence is CASSQNPGSPEQYF. CDR3 DNA: TGTGCCAGCAGCCAAAACCCAGGGTCCCCCGAGCAGTACTTC.

The chain is built from TRBV10-3 and TRBJ2-3, with D hard to call. Trimming removed 4 bases at V and 0 bases at J, with 11 bases between. The CDR3 extends over 15 amino acids. Germline lookup yields CDR1 ENHRY and CDR2 SYGVKD. The CDR3 DNA reads TGTGCCATCAGTGTCGAGATAACTAGCACAGATACGCAGTATTTT. Protein: CAISVEITSTDTQYF.

The rearrangement links TRBV12-3 or TRBV12-4 to TRBJ2-2; TRBD2 matches at 7 bases. The CDR3 totals 15 residues. Trimming removed 8 bases from V and 7 bases from J; junction bases left unmatched: 13. The CDR3, as DNA: TGTGCCAGCGCCCTGAGGAGGGAGGGCATCGGGGAGCTGTTTTTT. This gives the protein CASALRREGIGELFF.

With regard to this clonotype: This sequence is one base from a far larger clone and is likely a read error. V usage is TRBV5-6 and J usage is TRBJ2-7; 9 bases fit TRBD2. Germline CDR1 and CDR2: SGHDT and YYEEEE. The ends lost 4 bases at V and 7 bases at J; junction bases unmatched: 6. This CDR3 spans 13 amino acids. The CDR3 DNA sequence: TGTGCCAGCAGCCGCGGACTAGCGAGTGAGCAGTACTTC. It codes for CASSRGLASEQYF.

This clonotype occurred a few times. This CDR3 reads CASSERDINELAQYF. Written as DNA, the CDR3 is TGTGCCAGCAGTGAGCGGGACATCAATGAGTTAGCGCAGTATTTT. The V call is TRBV25-1, the J call TRBJ2-3; the D gene could be TRBD1 or TRBD2 (6 bases each). CDR1 and CDR2 (germline): MGHDK, SYGVNS. The CDR3 loop spans 15 amino acids. V shed 3 bases and J shed 10 bases, with 20 bases lying between them.

This chain links TRBV5-1 with TRBJ2-7, with TRBD1 as a possible D gene (6 bases). V lost 2 bases to trimming and J lost 3 bases, with 15 bases between them. Germline V lookup: CDR1 SGHRS, CDR2 YFSETQ. This CDR3 comprises 15 residues. CDR3 loop: CASSFLGAANYEQYF. In DNA form, the CDR3 reads TGCGCCAGCAGCTTTTTGGGGGCTGCAAACTACGAGCAGTACTTC.

As concerns this clonotype: This may stem from a read error, because a much larger clone lies one nucleotide away. The genes are TRBV2 and TRBJ1-5; perhaps TRBD1 as D (5 bases). Germline CDR1 is SNHLY and CDR2 is FYNNEI. Trimming removed 3 bases at V and 4 bases at J, with 13 bases between. CDR3 length: 15 residues. Here the CDR3 reads CASSEKGGENQPQHF. The CDR3 DNA reads as TGTGCCAGCAGTGAGAAAGGAGGGGAAAATCAGCCCCAGCATTTT.

Concerning this clonotype: Its ends do not fully match the called genes, so a read error is possible. The rearrangement uses TRBV12-3 or TRBV12-4 and TRBJ2-7; D remains ambiguous. This CDR3 region has 14 residues. The CDR3 DNA reads as TGTGCCAGCAGTTTAACGGGCCGGACCTACGGGCAGTACTTC. This codes for CASSLTGRTYGQYF.

In its sample, this clonotype was seen a few times. This chain's CDR3 is CAWSIQGRTEAFF. The CDR3 DNA sequence: TGTGCCTGGTCAATACAGGGGCGGACTGAAGCTTTCTTT. The chain recombines TRBV30 with TRBJ1-1, with TRBD1 matching over 7 bases. Germline V gene lookup returns CDR1 GTSNPN and CDR2 SVGIG (reference sequence). The V gene end was trimmed by 5 bases and the J gene end by 5 bases; junction bases not matched to a gene: 8. The CDR3 is 13 amino acids.

V and J are TRBV10-3 and TRBJ2-7, with D possibly being TRBD2 (5 bases). Germline CDR1 is ENHRY and CDR2 is SYGVKD. CDR3 length: 14 residues. V lost 2 bases and J 5 bases, leaving 13 bases between the germline ends. The CDR3 protein is CAISEREGVDEQYF. CDR3 bases: TGTGCCATCAGTGAGCGGGAAGGTGTCGACGAGCAGTACTTC.

This clonotype was seen ten or more times. This chain links TRBV29-1 with TRBJ2-3; a possible D gene is TRBD2 (5 bases). The CDR3 is 13 amino acids. Deletions cut 6 bases from V and 3 bases from J, with 13 bases between. Germline loops: CDR1 SQVTM, CDR2 ANQGSEA. CDR3 sequence reads: CSVPYGVTDTQYF. The CDR3 region has the DNA TGCAGCGTCCCATACGGGGTGACAGATACGCAGTATTTT.

V gene TRBV5-1 combines with J gene TRBJ1-1; D gene ambiguous. Germline values: CDR1 SGHRS, CDR2 YFSETQ. V was shortened by 0 bases and J by 0 bases, with 9 bases between the two germline ends. There are 15 residues in the CDR3. Here the CDR3 reads CASSLAVSMNTEAFF. DNA for the CDR3: TGCGCCAGCAGCTTGGCCGTGAGCATGAACACTGAAGCTTTCTTT. The full variable domain, in which reference TRBV5-1 and TRBJ1-1 provide the parts outside the CDR3, is KAGVTQTPRYLIKTRGQQVTLSCSPISGHRSVSWYQQTPGQGLQFLFEYFSETQRNKGNFPGRFSGRQFSNSRSEMNVSTLELGDSALYLCASSLAVSMNTEAFFGQGTRLTVV.

The rearrangement uses TRBV24-1 and TRBJ2-1; no clear D gene. This CDR3 is 15 amino acids long. Germline CDR1 is KGHDR and CDR2 is SFDVKD. V lost 5 bases, J lost 5 bases, and 15 bases lay in between. The CDR3 protein is CATSGRSDVNNEQFF. The DNA for the CDR3 is TGTGCCACCAGTGGAAGATCAGATGTAAACAATGAGCAGTTCTTC.

This clonotype has only a few counts. The chain has TRBV9 and TRBJ1-5, with 9 bases matching TRBD1. The CDR3 is 16 amino acids. The J segment lost 0 bases and the V segment lost 0 bases, leaving 1 base of the junction unmatched. The germline V gene encodes CDR1 SGDLS and CDR2 YYNGEE. CDR3 loop: CASSVGDRDSNQPQHF. The CDR3 nucleotides read TGTGCCAGCAGCGTAGGGGACAGGGATAGCAATCAGCCCCAGCATTTT.

Comments on this clonotype: A read error may be the cause here, since a much bigger clone is one base away. V gene TRBV7-6 combines with J gene TRBJ2-2; 9 positions agree with TRBD2. Germline values: CDR1 SGHVS, CDR2 FNYEAQ. There are 15 residues in the CDR3. J lost 6 bases, V lost 5 bases, and 7 bases had no gene match. The CDR3 here is CASSPGLANPGELFF. The CDR3 nucleotides are TGTGCCAGCAGCCCGGGACTAGCAAACCCCGGGGAGCTGTTTTTT.

The table lists this clonotype with a count of one. The chain couples TRBV5-4 to TRBJ1-4; no clear D. The CDR3 is 14 amino acids. Trimming stripped 7 bases from V and 10 bases from J, with 20 bases between. Germline assignment: CDR1 SGHNT and CDR2 YYREEE (reference sequence). CDR3 DNA: TGTGCCAGCGGCCAGAAATGGGGTGAAGGAAAACTGTTTTTT. This gives the protein CASGQKWGEGKLFF.

This clonotype was counted a few times. This chain joins TRBV27 and TRBJ2-7; D might be TRBD1 (5 bases). The CDR3 length is 14 residues. Between the trimmed V and J ends, which lost 5 bases and 3 bases, there was a span of 14 bases. Germline V lookup: CDR1 MNHEY, CDR2 SMNVEV (reference sequence). The CDR3 nucleotides read TGTGCCAGCAGTCTCGACAGCGCTCTCTACGAGCAGTACTTC. Translation gives CASSLDSALYEQYF.

Concerning this clonotype itself: A much larger clone differs by one base, so this may be a read error. The conserved closing phenylalanine or tryptophan is absent in this CDR3, likely reflecting a read error. The gene calls are TRBV18 and TRBJ1-4; D might be TRBD1 (6 bases). This CDR3 has 13 residues. V was cut by 2 bases and J by 8 bases, with 9 bases left in between. Germline V gene sequence: CDR1 KGHSH, CDR2 LQKENI. The CDR3 sequence is CASSPSGEEKLFL. The CDR3 DNA follows: TGTGCCAGCTCACCATCAGGGGAAGAAAAACTGTTTCTT.

This sequence joins TRBV6-5 and TRBJ2-3; 9 bases are shared with TRBD2. This CDR3 is built from 16 residues. Germline lookup yields CDR1 MNHEY and CDR2 SVGAGI. The ends lost 0 bases at V and 5 bases at J; junction bases unmatched: 6. Written as DNA, the CDR3 is TGTGCCAGCAGTTACTCTCCCAGCGGGGGGCGAGATACGCAGTATTTT. This translates into CASSYSPSGGRDTQYF.

This clonotype was recorded many times. The chain combines TRBV5-5 with TRBJ2-3; D is possibly TRBD1 or TRBD2 (5 bases each). Germline V gene data show CDR1 as SGHKS and CDR2 as YYEKEE (reference sequence). This CDR3 is 14 amino acids long. Trimming stripped 4 bases from V and 4 bases from J, with 13 bases between. CDR3 nucleotides: TGTGCCAGCAGCCAGGGACGCTTATCAGATACGCAGTATTTT. This translates into CASSQGRLSDTQYF.

This clonotype appeared a few times. V is TRBV2 and J is TRBJ2-1; 10 positions match TRBD2. Germline assignment: CDR1 SNHLY and CDR2 FYNNEI. V gave up 8 bases and J gave up 4 bases; unmatched junction bases: 2. CDR3 length equals 13 residues. This chain's CDR3 is CASGTSEYNEQFF. The CDR3 DNA sequence: TGTGCCAGCGGGACTAGCGAGTACAATGAGCAGTTCTTC. Full variable domain (outside the CDR3, taken from reference TRBV2 and TRBJ2-1): EPEVTQTPSHQVTQMGQEVILRCVPISNHLYFYWYRQILGQKVEFLVSFYNNEISEKSEIFDDQFSVERPDGSNFTLKIRSTKLEDSAMYFCASGTSEYNEQFFGPGTRLTVL.